This T cell receptor beta chain was documented in a study of neurological immune-mediated disorders. Unsorted libraries were derived from 2 million PBMCs stored at -80 C. One entry per CDR3 protein results from TCRdb running MiXCR on the 5' RACE reads. The table has about 66,000 distinct CDR3 sequences, about 4% seen once. Germline CDR1 MGHRA, CDR2 YSYEKL. V was clipped by 1 base and J by 3 bases, with 7 bases between them. The CDR3 is 13 amino acids. Study-wide results and limits: The repertoires of 18 of 34 multiple sclerosis patients fell into one related-CDR3 cluster (a possible signature) under phylogenetic grouping. No expanded-clone CDR3 amino acid sequence recurred across subjects, suggesting private TCR-beta repertoires.

This clonotype was observed a handful of times. Its antigen is undetermined. The specimen was PBMCs. This chain links TRBV4-1 with TRBJ2-7; D remains unclear. This TCR derives from a man aged 25-45 years with multiple sclerosis. The CDR3 spells CASSQGPLYEQYF. CDR3 DNA: TGCGCCAGCAGCCAAGGGCCACTCTACGAGCAGTACTTC.